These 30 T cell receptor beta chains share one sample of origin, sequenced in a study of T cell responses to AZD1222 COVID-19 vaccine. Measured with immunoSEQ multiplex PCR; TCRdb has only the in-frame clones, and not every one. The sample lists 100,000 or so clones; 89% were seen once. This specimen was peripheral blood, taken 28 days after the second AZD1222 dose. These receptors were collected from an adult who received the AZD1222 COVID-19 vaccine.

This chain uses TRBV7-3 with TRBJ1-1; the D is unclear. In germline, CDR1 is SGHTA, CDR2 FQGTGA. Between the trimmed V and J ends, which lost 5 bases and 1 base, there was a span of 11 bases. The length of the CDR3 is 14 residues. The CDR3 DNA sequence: TGTGCCAGCAGCGCCGGACTGACGAACACTGAAGCTTTCTTT. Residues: CASSAGLTNTEAFF.

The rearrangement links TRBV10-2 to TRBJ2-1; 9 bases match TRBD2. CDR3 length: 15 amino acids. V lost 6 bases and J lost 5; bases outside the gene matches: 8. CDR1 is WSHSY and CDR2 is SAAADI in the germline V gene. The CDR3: CASRSGAGGNNEQFF. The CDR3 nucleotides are TGCGCCAGCAGGTCGGGAGCGGGGGGCAACAATGAGCAGTTCTTC.

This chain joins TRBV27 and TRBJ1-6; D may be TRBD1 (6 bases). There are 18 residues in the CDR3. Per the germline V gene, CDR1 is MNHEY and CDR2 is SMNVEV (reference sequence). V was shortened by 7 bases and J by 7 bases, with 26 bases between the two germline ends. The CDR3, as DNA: TGTGCCAGCAAGATTACAGGGCACCCGGGGGGATCGAATTCACCCCTCCACTTT. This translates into CASKITGHPGGSNSPLHF.

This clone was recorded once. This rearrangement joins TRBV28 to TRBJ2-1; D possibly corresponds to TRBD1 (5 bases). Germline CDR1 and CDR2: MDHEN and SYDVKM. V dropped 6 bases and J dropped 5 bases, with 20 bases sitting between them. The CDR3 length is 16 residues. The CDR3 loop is CASRAFWTRQHNEQFF. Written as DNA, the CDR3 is TGTGCCAGCAGGGCTTTCTGGACAAGACAGCACAATGAGCAGTTCTTC.

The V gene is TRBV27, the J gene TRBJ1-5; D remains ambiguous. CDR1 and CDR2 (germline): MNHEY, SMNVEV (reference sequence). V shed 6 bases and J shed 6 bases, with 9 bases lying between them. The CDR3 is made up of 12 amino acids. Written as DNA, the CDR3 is TGTGCCAGCAGGAGATCGGGTCAGCCCCAGCATTTT. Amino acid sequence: CASRRSGQPQHF.

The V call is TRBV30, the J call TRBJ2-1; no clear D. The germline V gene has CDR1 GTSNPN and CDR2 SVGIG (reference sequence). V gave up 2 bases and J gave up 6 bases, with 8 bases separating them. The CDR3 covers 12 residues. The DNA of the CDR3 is TGTGCCTGGAGTTGGGATCGCAATGAGCAGTTCTTC. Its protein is CAWSWDRNEQFF.

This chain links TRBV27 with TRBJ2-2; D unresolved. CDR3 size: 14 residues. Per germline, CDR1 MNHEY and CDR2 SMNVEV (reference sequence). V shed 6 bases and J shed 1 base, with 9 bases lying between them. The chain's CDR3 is CASSRLMNTGELFF. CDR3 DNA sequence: TGTGCCAGCAGCCGACTGATGAACACCGGGGAGCTGTTTTTT.

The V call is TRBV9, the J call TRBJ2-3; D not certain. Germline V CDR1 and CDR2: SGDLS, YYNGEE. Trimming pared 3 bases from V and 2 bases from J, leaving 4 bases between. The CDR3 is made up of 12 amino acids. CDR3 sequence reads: CASSGDTDTQYF. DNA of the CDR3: TGTGCCAGCAGCGGTGACACAGATACGCAGTATTTT.

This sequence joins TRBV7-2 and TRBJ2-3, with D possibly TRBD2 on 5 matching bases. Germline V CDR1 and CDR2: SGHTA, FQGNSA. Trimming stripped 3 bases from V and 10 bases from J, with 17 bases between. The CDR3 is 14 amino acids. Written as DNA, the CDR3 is TGTGCCAGCAGCTTTGTCTCTAGCCAGTTTGCGCAGTATTTT. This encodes CASSFVSSQFAQYF.

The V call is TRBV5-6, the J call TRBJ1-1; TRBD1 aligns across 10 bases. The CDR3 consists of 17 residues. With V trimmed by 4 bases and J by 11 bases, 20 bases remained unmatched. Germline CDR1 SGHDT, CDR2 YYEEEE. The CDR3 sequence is CASSLRTGGRSPTGAFF. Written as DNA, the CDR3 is TGTGCCAGCAGCCTTCGGACAGGGGGTCGGAGCCCTACTGGGGCTTTCTTT.

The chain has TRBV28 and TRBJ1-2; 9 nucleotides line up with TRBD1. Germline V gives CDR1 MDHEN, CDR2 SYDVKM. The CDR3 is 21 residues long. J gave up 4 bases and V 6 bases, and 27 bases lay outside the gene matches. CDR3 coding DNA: TGTGCCAGCAGAGATACGGGACAGGGTCCACCGGGTGAGGGGCGGCGCTATGGCTACACCTTC. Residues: CASRDTGQGPPGEGRRYGYTF.

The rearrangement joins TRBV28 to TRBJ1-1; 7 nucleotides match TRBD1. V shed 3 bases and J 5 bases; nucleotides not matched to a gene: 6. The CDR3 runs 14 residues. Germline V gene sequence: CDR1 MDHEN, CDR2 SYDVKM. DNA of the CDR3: TGTGCCAGCAGTTTCGCCGACAGGGTTACTGAAGCTTTCTTT. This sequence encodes CASSFADRVTEAFF.

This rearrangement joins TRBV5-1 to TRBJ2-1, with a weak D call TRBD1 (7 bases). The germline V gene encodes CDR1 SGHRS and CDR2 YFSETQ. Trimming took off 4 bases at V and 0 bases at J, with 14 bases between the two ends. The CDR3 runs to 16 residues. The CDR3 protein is CASSPGGGISYNEQFF. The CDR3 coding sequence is TGCGCCAGCAGCCCAGGGGGAGGTATCTCCTACAATGAGCAGTTCTTC.

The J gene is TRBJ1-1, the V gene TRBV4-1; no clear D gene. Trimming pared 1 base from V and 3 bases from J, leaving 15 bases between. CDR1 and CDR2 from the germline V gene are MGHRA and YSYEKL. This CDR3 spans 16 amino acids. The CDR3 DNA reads TGCGCCAGCAGCCAAGGTTGGGTTACTGCGGACACTGAAGCTTTCTTT. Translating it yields CASSQGWVTADTEAFF.

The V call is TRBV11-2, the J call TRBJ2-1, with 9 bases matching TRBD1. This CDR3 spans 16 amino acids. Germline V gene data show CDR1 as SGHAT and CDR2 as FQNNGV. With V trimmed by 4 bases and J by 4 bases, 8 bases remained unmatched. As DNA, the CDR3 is TGTGCCAGCAGCTCGTCGTGGGGGACAGGGTACAATGAGCAGTTCTTC. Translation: CASSSSWGTGYNEQFF.

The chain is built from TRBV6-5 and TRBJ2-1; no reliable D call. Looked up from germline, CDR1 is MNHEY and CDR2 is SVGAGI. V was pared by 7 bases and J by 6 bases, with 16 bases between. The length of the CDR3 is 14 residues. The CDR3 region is CASTAATMGNEQFF. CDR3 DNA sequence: TGTGCCAGCACCGCAGCGACGATGGGCAATGAGCAGTTCTTC.

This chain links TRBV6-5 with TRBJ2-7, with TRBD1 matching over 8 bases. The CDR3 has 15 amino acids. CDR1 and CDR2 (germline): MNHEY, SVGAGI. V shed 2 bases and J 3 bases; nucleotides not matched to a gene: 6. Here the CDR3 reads CASSYVPGTGYEQYF. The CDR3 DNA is TGTGCCAGCAGTTACGTTCCCGGGACAGGCTACGAGCAGTACTTC.

Here the CDR3 DNA reads TGTGCCAGCAGTTATTCGCGGGAGACAGATACGCAGTATTTT. It encodes CASSYSRETDTQYF. The rearrangement links TRBV6-2 or TRBV6-3 to TRBJ2-3, with 7 positions matching TRBD2. The CDR3 is 14 amino acids. Germline V CDR1 and CDR2: MNHEY, SVGEGT. V gave up 3 bases and J gave up 3 bases; unmatched junction bases: 3.

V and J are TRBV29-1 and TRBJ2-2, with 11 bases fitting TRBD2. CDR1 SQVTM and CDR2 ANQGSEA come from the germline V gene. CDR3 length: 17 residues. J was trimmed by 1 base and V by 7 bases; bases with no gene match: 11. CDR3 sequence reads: CSAKQGGTSGNTGELFF. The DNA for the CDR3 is TGCAGCGCCAAACAGGGGGGGACTAGCGGGAACACCGGGGAGCTGTTTTTT.

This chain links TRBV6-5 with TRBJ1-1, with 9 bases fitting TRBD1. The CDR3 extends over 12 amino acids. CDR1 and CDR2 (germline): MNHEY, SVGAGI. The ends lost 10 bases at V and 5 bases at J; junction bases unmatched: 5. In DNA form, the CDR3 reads TGTGCCACCCAGACAGGGGGAACTGAAGCTTTCTTT. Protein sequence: CATQTGGTEAFF.

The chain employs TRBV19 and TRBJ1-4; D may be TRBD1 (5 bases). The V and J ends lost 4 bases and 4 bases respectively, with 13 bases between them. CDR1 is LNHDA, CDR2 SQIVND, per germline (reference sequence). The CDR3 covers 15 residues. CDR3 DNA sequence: TGTGCCAGTAGTACTCGGGACGGTTTTAATGAAAAACTGTTTTTT. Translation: CASSTRDGFNEKLFF.

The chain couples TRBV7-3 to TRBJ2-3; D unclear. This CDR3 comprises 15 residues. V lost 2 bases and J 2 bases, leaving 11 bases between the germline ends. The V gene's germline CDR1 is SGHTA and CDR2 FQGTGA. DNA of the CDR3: TGTGCCAGCAGCTTATACCCCCGGGCCACAGATACGCAGTATTTT. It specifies CASSLYPRATDTQYF.

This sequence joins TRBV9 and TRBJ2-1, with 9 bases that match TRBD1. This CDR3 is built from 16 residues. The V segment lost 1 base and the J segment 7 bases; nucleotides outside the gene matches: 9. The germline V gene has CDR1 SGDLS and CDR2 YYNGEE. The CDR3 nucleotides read TGTGCCAGCAGCGTATTCTCCGGGACAGGGAGGAATGAGCAGTTCTTC. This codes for CASSVFSGTGRNEQFF. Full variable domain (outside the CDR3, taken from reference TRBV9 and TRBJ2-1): DSGVTQTPKHLITATGQRVTLRCSPRSGDLSVYWYQQSLDQGLQFLIQYYNGEERAKGNILERFSAQQFPDLHSELNLSSLELGDSALYFCASSVFSGTGRNEQFFGPGTRLTVL.

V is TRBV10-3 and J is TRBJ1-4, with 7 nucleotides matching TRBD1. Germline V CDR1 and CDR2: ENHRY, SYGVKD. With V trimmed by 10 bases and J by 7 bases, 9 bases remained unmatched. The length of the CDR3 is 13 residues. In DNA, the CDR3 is TGTGCCACTTCCTCAGGGGGGGGTGAAAAACTGTTTTTT. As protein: CATSSGGGEKLFF.

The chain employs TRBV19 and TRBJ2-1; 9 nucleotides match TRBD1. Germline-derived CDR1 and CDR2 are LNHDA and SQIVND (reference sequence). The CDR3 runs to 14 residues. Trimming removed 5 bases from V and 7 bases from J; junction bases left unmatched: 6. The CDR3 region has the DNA TGTGCCAGTAGTCTTAGACAGGGGGGAAATGAGCAGTTCTTC. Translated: CASSLRQGGNEQFF. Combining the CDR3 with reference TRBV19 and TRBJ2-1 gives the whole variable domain DGGITQSPKYLFRKEGQNVTLSCEQNLNHDAMYWYRQDPGQGLRLIYYSQIVNDFQKGDIAEGYSVSREKKESFPLTVTSAQKNPTAFYLCASSLRQGGNEQFFGPGTRLTVL.

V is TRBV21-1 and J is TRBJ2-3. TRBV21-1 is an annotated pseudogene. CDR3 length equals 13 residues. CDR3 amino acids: CASSKWVPDTQYF. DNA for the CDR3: TGTGCCAGCAGCAAATGGGTCCCAGATACGCAGTATTTT.

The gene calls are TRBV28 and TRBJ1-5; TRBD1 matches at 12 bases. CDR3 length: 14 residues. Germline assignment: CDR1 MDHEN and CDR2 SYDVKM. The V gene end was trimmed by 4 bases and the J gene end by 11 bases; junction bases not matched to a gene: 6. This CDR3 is CASSWGQGAGAQHF. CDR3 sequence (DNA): TGTGCCAGCAGTTGGGGACAGGGGGCAGGGGCCCAGCATTTT.

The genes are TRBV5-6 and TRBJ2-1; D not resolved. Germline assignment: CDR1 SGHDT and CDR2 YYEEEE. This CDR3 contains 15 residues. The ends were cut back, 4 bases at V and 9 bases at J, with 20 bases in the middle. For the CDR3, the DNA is TGTGCCAGCAGCCTGAGAACGTTTAGATCCCCTGAGCAGTTCTTC. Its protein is CASSLRTFRSPEQFF. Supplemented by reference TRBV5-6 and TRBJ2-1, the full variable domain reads DAGVTQSPTHLIKTRGQQVTLRCSPKSGHDTVSWYQQALGQGPQFIFQYYEEEERQRGNFPDRFSGHQFPNYSSELNVNALLLGDSALYLCASSLRTFRSPEQFFGPGTRLTVL.

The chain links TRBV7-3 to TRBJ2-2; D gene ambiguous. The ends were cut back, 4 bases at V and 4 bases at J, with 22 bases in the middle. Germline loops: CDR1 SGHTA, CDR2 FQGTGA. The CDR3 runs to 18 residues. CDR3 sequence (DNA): TGTGCCAGCAGCTCCGTTGGGCCAGGAGTCTCTCCCACCGGGGAGCTGTTTTTT. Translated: CASSSVGPGVSPTGELFF. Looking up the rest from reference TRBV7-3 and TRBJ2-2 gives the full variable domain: GAGVSQTPSNKVTEKGKYVELRCDPISGHTALYWYRQSLGQGPEFLIYFQGTGAADDSGLPNDRFFAVRPEGSVSTLKIQRTERGDSAVYLCASSSVGPGVSPTGELFFGEGSRLTVL.

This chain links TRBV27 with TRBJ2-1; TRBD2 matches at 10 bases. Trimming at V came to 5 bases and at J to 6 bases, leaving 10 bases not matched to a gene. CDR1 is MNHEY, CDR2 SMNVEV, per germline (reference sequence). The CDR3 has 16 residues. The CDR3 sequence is CASSPPASGSSNEQFF. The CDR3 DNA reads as TGTGCCAGCAGTCCCCCGGCTAGCGGGAGTTCCAATGAGCAGTTCTTC.